These T cell receptor beta chains were read from a single sample in a study of regulatory T cells in long-lasting Graves disease. TCRdb re-called the multiplex PCR reads through MiXCR, storing one row per CDR3 protein. The sample lists roughly 450,000 distinct CDR3 sequences, less than 25% seen once, with 10% to 15% in the top ten. The specimen comprised peripheral blood mononuclear cells (PBMCs), sampled when the disease was refractory, from a patient treated with antithyroid drugs. The receptors shown here come from a female donor with Graves disease. The CDR3 runs from the conserved cysteine through the conserved F or W. The D gene is left open where the match is weak. Clone size is not always given. Where it is, it says once, few, many or a class for expanded clones.

v_gene,abundance,j_gene,d_gene,CDR3aa
TRBV19,few,TRBJ1-2,-,CASSIIGDGYTF
TRBV27,many,TRBJ1-2,-,CASSLEANYGYTF
TRBV6-1,many,TRBJ1-5,-,CASSEIRDQPQHF
TRBV5-1,-,TRBJ2-1,TRBD2,CASSFSGISDEQFF
TRBV20-1,-,TRBJ2-7,-,CSASPALLGGHYEQYF
TRBV7-2,-,TRBJ2-1,TRBD2,CASRITSGGALRNEQFF
TRBV5-1,-,TRBJ1-4,-,CASSPEIQKGIEKLSF
TRBV20-1,many,TRBJ2-7,TRBD2,CSAFGTSGNDFSYEQYF
TRBV25-1,-,TRBJ2-2,-,CASGGAGNTGELFF
TRBV2,many,TRBJ1-5,TRBD1,CASSRRQGLNQPQHF
TRBV5-1,few,TRBJ2-3,-,CASSFAGSTDTQYF
TRBV9,few,TRBJ1-6,TRBD1,CASSGQGYSPLHF
TRBV6-1,-,TRBJ1-2,-,CASSLLPDFYGYTF
TRBV12-3/TRBV12-4,many,TRBJ2-7,TRBD2,CASSLGVVAGGKPSYEQYF
TRBV28,many,TRBJ1-2,-,CASSTSGALYGYTF
TRBV5-1,-,TRBJ2-5,TRBD1,CASSPGTGLQETQYF
TRBV5-1,many,TRBJ2-2,TRBD2,CASKLAGAGTGELFF
TRBV29-1,once,TRBJ1-3,TRBD1,CSALGQLNTIYF
TRBV28,many,TRBJ1-2,-,CASNSYTIYGYTF
TRBV19,-,TRBJ1-5,TRBD1,CASSPTGKDQPQHF
TRBV7-2,many,TRBJ2-2,-,CASRSRGTTNTGELFF
TRBV19,few,TRBJ1-2,-,CASTSSNGYTF
TRBV27,few,TRBJ2-7,-,CASSSRGHYEQYF
TRBV10-3,many,TRBJ2-7,-,CAISDVSPASPEASYEQYF
TRBV7-9,few,TRBJ1-4,TRBD1,CASSSGQGVTNEKLFF
TRBV5-5,-,TRBJ2-7,-,CASSLVIAYEQYF
TRBV14,-,TRBJ1-1,-,CASSAFRTGEAFF
TRBV6-1,few,TRBJ2-5,-,CASKVQETQYF
TRBV5-1,many,TRBJ1-1,TRBD1,CASSLWTGPFRTMNTEAFF
TRBV5-1,-,TRBJ2-5,TRBD1,CASSDPGQGTAQYF
TRBV10-3,once,TRBJ2-3,TRBD1,CASSLDGQGTRYF
TRBV6-9,few,TRBJ2-7,-,CASSYQRSYEQYF
TRBV3-1,-,TRBJ1-1,-,CASSHARRGEAFF
TRBV4-3,-,TRBJ1-2,TRBD1,CASSYRDSNAYTF
TRBV20-1,-,TRBJ1-6,-,CSARGPREPYNSPLHF
TRBV9,few,TRBJ2-7,TRBD2,CASSPAASGAYEQYF
TRBV20-1,-,TRBJ1-1,TRBD1,CSASPIRTGVNTEAFF
TRBV13,-,TRBJ1-3,-,CASSLIKGDSGNTIYF